These 29 T cell receptor beta chains came from one sample sequenced in a study of T cells in Graves' hyperthyroidism and ophthalmopathy. Template material for amplifying TCR beta CDR3 regions consisted of RNA transcripts. A set of HTBI primers served as the primers for a first-round RT-PCR of the TCR CDR3. MiXCR, applied by TCRdb to the multiplex PCR reads, yields one record per CDR3 protein. The sample contains about 380,000 distinct CDR3 sequences, about a fifth of which appear only once. The sample was blood. These receptors were taken from a man aged 18-30 years with Graves' ophthalmopathy.

This clonotype was picked up many times. The chain couples TRBV6-1 to TRBJ1-3; D is ambiguous. This CDR3 has 16 residues. In germline, CDR1 is MNHNS, CDR2 SASEGT. V lost 5 bases, J lost 2 bases, and 16 bases lay in between. The CDR3 region has the DNA TGTGCCAGCAGTTTTCTCGGAGCCTCGACTGGAAACACCATATATTTT. Protein: CASSFLGASTGNTIYF.

This clonotype was detected ten times or more. The chain carries TRBV3-1 and TRBJ1-2; the match to TRBD1 covers 10 bases. Trimming at V came to 2 bases and at J to 4 bases, leaving 7 bases not matched to a gene. CDR3 length: 16 amino acids. Germline loops: CDR1 LGHDT, CDR2 YNNKEL (reference sequence). In DNA form, the CDR3 reads TGTGCCAGCAGCCAACCCGACAGGGGGCGCCGCTATGGCTACACCTTC. It specifies CASSQPDRGRRYGYTF.

V and J are TRBV5-1 and TRBJ1-1, with D unresolved. V was pared by 5 bases and J by 8 bases, with 16 bases between. The CDR3 runs 13 residues. CDR1 and CDR2 (germline): SGHRS, YFSETQ. Here the CDR3 DNA reads TGCGCCAGCAGGGCAGACCCCTTCTCAGAAGCTTTCTTT. This encodes CASRADPFSEAFF.

V is TRBV29-1 and J is TRBJ1-2; tentative D call: TRBD1 (6 bases). The CDR3 extends over 13 amino acids. Per germline, CDR1 SQVTM and CDR2 ANQGSEA. V dropped 6 bases and J dropped 2 bases, with 13 bases sitting between them. The CDR3 DNA reads as TGCAGCGTGACCAACAGGGACAACTATGGCTACACCTTC. Amino acids: CSVTNRDNYGYTF.

V gene TRBV9 combines with J gene TRBJ1-3; D not certain. The CDR3 loop spans 15 amino acids. Per germline, CDR1 SGDLS and CDR2 YYNGEE. Trimming pared 0 bases from V and 0 bases from J, leaving 7 bases between. This chain's CDR3 is CASSVVGDSGNTIYF. The CDR3 nucleotides read TGTGCCAGCAGCGTAGTCGGGGACTCTGGAAACACCATATATTTT.

A word on this clonotype: This may be a read error, as it is one base from a much larger clone. The CDR3 carries no conserved terminal phenylalanine or tryptophan, so it likely arises from a read error. The rearrangement uses TRBV3-1 and TRBJ1-1; no firm D call. Germline V gene lookup returns CDR1 LGHDT and CDR2 YNNKEL (reference sequence). The CDR3 runs to 15 residues. V dropped 4 bases and J dropped 0 bases, with 12 bases sitting between them. The CDR3 sequence is CASSPFRTMNTEAFL. For the CDR3, the DNA is TGTGCCAGCAGCCCTTTCAGGACGATGAACACTGAAGCTTTCCTT.

V is TRBV9 and J is TRBJ2-5, with 8 nucleotides matching TRBD2. Germline lookup yields CDR1 SGDLS and CDR2 YYNGEE. The CDR3 loop spans 14 amino acids. V gave up 3 bases and J gave up 4 bases; unmatched junction bases: 5. The CDR3 protein is CASSAGGPGETQYF. The CDR3, as DNA: TGTGCCAGCAGCGCGGGGGGGCCTGGAGAGACCCAGTACTTC.

A single count supports this clonotype. The V gene is TRBV28, the J gene TRBJ2-7, with D perhaps TRBD1 or TRBD2 (5 bases each). The CDR3 extends over 16 amino acids. The germline CDR1 and CDR2 sequences are MDHEN and SYDVKM. Trimming removed 5 bases at V and 2 bases at J, with 19 bases between. The CDR3 sequence: CASSRPGAGSTYEQYF. For the CDR3, the DNA is TGTGCCAGCAGTCGCCCCGGGGCAGGGTCTACCTACGAGCAGTACTTC.

The genes are TRBV12-3 or TRBV12-4 and TRBJ1-5; 9 nucleotides align to TRBD1. There are 14 residues in the CDR3. Trimming took 6 bases from V and 4 from J; bases not matched to a gene: 4. CDR3 in amino acids: CASRTGTGNQPQHF. DNA for the CDR3: TGTGCCAGCAGAACCGGGACAGGGAATCAGCCCCAGCATTTT.

The table lists this clonotype with many counts. The chain employs TRBV5-1 and TRBJ2-7; 10 nucleotides match TRBD1. This CDR3 comprises 15 residues. The junction had 6 bases not matched to a gene; V was cut back by 1 base and J by 5 bases. The germline CDR1 and CDR2 sequences are SGHRS and YFSETQ. The CDR3 protein is CASSLTGTGVDEQYF. The CDR3 DNA reads TGCGCCAGCAGCTTGACCGGGACAGGGGTGGACGAGCAGTACTTC.

The sample holds many counts of this clonotype. V is TRBV12-3 or TRBV12-4 and J is TRBJ2-3, with 13 bases fitting TRBD2. The CDR3 spans 17 residues. V lost 6 bases and J lost 2; bases outside the gene matches: 8. CDR3 sequence: CASSLGTSGDDTDTQYF. The CDR3 DNA sequence: TGTGCCAGCAGCCTCGGGACTAGCGGGGATGACACAGATACGCAGTATTTT.

This clonotype has ten or more counts. The chain links TRBV7-8 to TRBJ2-7; tentatively, D is TRBD1 (6 bases). CDR1 and CDR2 (germline): SGHVS, FQNEAQ. The CDR3 is 16 residues long. Trimming took 2 bases from V and 7 from J, leaving 21 bases between them. This CDR3 is CASSLTPGTLFREQYF. The CDR3 DNA sequence: TGTGCCAGCAGCTTAACCCCCGGGACACTTTTTAGGGAGCAGTACTTC.

This clonotype was seen at least ten times. This chain links TRBV11-2 with TRBJ2-5; 7 bases align to TRBD1. CDR1 is SGHAT and CDR2 is FQNNGV in the germline V gene. This CDR3 has 15 amino acids. The V and J ends lost 5 bases and 0 bases, in that order; junction bases with no gene match: 6. CDR3 sequence (DNA): TGTGCCAGCAGCGGAATCAGGGGGTACCAAGAGACCCAGTACTTC. Encoded protein: CASSGIRGYQETQYF.

This clonotype has ten or more counts. This chain links TRBV6-1 with TRBJ2-7; TRBD1 matches 11 bases. In germline, CDR1 is MNHNS, CDR2 SASEGT. Unmatched junction bases numbered 6, after V lost 10 bases and J lost 4 bases. The length of the CDR3 is 13 residues. CDR3 sequence reads: CAISGTGGYEQYF. In nucleotides, the CDR3 is TGTGCCATCTCCGGGACAGGGGGTTACGAGCAGTACTTC.

This clonotype has a count of ten or more. J is TRBJ1-6 and V is TRBV11-2; 7 bases align to TRBD1. The V segment lost 7 bases and the J segment 7 bases; nucleotides outside the gene matches: 7. In germline, CDR1 is SGHAT, CDR2 FQNNGV. The CDR3 runs 14 residues. The CDR3 protein is CASTRDRANSPLHF. CDR3 DNA sequence: TGTGCCAGCACCAGAGACAGGGCGAATTCACCCCTCCACTTT. Variable domain in full (rest from reference TRBV11-2 and TRBJ1-6): EAGVAQSPRYKIIEKRQSVAFWCNPISGHATLYWYQQILGQGPKLLIQFQNNGVVDDSQLPKDRFSAERLKGVDSTLKIQPAKLEDSAVYLCASTRDRANSPLHFGNGTRLTVT.

Ten or more counts support this clonotype. The gene calls are TRBV11-2 and TRBJ1-1; D might be TRBD1 (6 bases). This CDR3 is 13 amino acids long. Trimming stripped 5 bases from V and 11 bases from J, with 18 bases between. Germline CDR1 is SGHAT and CDR2 is FQNNGV. The CDR3: CASSPLGGLLAFF. DNA of the CDR3: TGTGCCAGCAGCCCTTTGGGGGGGCTCTTGGCTTTCTTT.

There are a few counts of this clonotype. This rearrangement joins TRBV24-1 to TRBJ2-1, with 8 bases aligning to TRBD1. Germline assignment: CDR1 KGHDR and CDR2 SFDVKD. V lost 6 bases to trimming and J lost 6 bases; unmatched junction nucleotides: 9. The CDR3 sequence is 15 residues long. The CDR3 spells CATSTPGQASNEQFF. The CDR3 DNA reads TGTGCCACCAGTACTCCGGGACAGGCATCCAATGAGCAGTTCTTC.

The chain has TRBV27 and TRBJ1-4; 7 nucleotides match TRBD1. With V trimmed by 5 bases and J by 8 bases, 5 bases remained unmatched. Germline V gives CDR1 MNHEY, CDR2 SMNVEV (reference sequence). CDR3 size: 13 residues. The CDR3 DNA reads as TGTGCCAGCAGTCCCGGGACAGCCGAAAAACTGTTTTTT. Translation gives CASSPGTAEKLFF.

This chain connects TRBV13 to TRBJ2-5, with 7 bases identical to TRBD1. V shed 8 bases, J shed 2 bases, and the junction held 5 bases outside the gene matches. CDR1 is PRHDT, CDR2 FYEKMQ, per germline (reference sequence). The CDR3 runs to 13 residues. The chain's CDR3 is CASAKDRQETQYF. In DNA, the CDR3 is TGTGCCAGCGCAAAGGACAGGCAAGAGACCCAGTACTTC.

This clonotype was seen ten or more times. The V gene is TRBV7-3, the J gene TRBJ2-1; the D gene is possibly TRBD2 (6 bases). There are 16 residues in the CDR3. Trimming shortened V by 4 bases and J by 2 bases, and 15 bases separated the two germline ends. The germline CDR1 and CDR2 sequences are SGHTA and FQGTGA. CDR3 in amino acids: CASSSRQRAAYNEQFF. The DNA of the CDR3 is TGTGCCAGCAGCTCCCGACAGCGGGCTGCCTACAATGAGCAGTTCTTC.

The V call is TRBV29-1, the J call TRBJ1-1, with D unresolved. The CDR3 length is 13 residues. Germline CDR1 reads SQVTM; CDR2 reads ANQGSEA. The V end lost 1 base, the J end lost 3 bases, and 9 bases lay between the germline ends. The CDR3 here is CSVEVEEDTEAFF. The CDR3 DNA reads TGCAGCGTTGAAGTGGAAGAGGACACTGAAGCTTTCTTT.

In this sample, this clonotype turned up a few times. The V and J genes are TRBV3-1 and TRBJ2-5; 7 nucleotides match TRBD2. Germline trimming cut 1 base from V and 5 bases from J; bases unmatched to any gene: 1. The CDR3 has 13 amino acids. Germline lookup yields CDR1 LGHDT and CDR2 YNNKEL (reference sequence). The CDR3 here is CASSQAAGETQYF. As DNA, the CDR3 is TGTGCCAGCAGCCAAGCAGCGGGGGAGACCCAGTACTTC.

V usage is TRBV7-3 and J usage is TRBJ2-3; 9 nucleotides line up with TRBD2. V was pared by 0 bases and J by 4 bases, with 5 bases of the junction left unmatched. Germline lookup yields CDR1 SGHTA and CDR2 FQGTGA. This CDR3 spans 16 amino acids. The CDR3 spells CASSLTSGGRPDTQYF. The CDR3 DNA reads TGTGCCAGCAGCTTAACTAGCGGGGGACGTCCAGATACGCAGTATTTT.

CDR3 nucleotide sequence: TGTGCCAGCAGTGAGCGGGTGGGATTGAATGAAAAACTGTTTTTT. Protein sequence: CASSERVGLNEKLFF. The rearrangement uses TRBV2 and TRBJ1-4; unclear D gene. The V gene lost 3 bases and the J gene lost 5 bases, with 13 bases spanning the gap. This CDR3 contains 15 residues. In germline, CDR1 is SNHLY, CDR2 FYNNEI. The full variable domain, in which reference TRBV2 and TRBJ1-4 provide the parts outside the CDR3, is EPEVTQTPSHQVTQMGQEVILRCVPISNHLYFYWYRQILGQKVEFLVSFYNNEISEKSEIFDDQFSVERPDGSNFTLKIRSTKLEDSAMYFCASSERVGLNEKLFFGSGTQLSVL.

This clonotype was seen ten or more times. V and J are TRBV5-1 and TRBJ2-3, with 8 bases fitting TRBD1. The CDR3 contains 15 residues. V was clipped by 3 bases and J by 1 base; unmatched bases: 4. Germline V gene lookup returns CDR1 SGHRS and CDR2 YFSETQ. The CDR3 loop reads CASSSQTGGTDTQYF. The CDR3 DNA reads as TGCGCCAGCAGCTCCCAGACAGGGGGCACAGATACGCAGTATTTT.

This clonotype was seen many times. The genes are TRBV3-1 and TRBJ1-2; no firm D call. The CDR3 is 14 residues long. The V gene's germline CDR1 is LGHDT and CDR2 YNNKEL (reference sequence). V lost 0 bases, J lost 3 bases, and 8 bases lay in between. As DNA, the CDR3 is TGTGCCAGCAGCCAAGATTTTCGGGACTATGGCTACACCTTC. It is translated as CASSQDFRDYGYTF.

The chain carries TRBV6-1 and TRBJ2-1; D call uncertain. There are 14 residues in the CDR3. V was pared by 5 bases and J by 3 bases, with 11 bases between. In germline, CDR1 is MNHNS, CDR2 SASEGT. CDR3 sequence: CASSPLPSYNEQFF. The CDR3 nucleotides are TGTGCCAGCAGTCCCCTCCCGAGCTACAATGAGCAGTTCTTC.

This chain connects TRBV15 to TRBJ2-5; 8 nucleotides match TRBD1. Germline CDR1 reads LNHNV; CDR2 reads YYDKDF (reference sequence). The CDR3 consists of 14 residues. After removal of 4 bases from V and 5 bases from J, the junction contained 6 bases not matched to a gene. Here the CDR3 reads CATSIGQGFETQYF. The CDR3, as DNA: TGTGCCACCAGCATTGGACAGGGTTTTGAGACCCAGTACTTC.

This clonotype was seen only a few times. The CDR3 bases are TGCGCCAGCAGCCAGCCCTGGAGGACAAGGGGCACTGAAGCTTTCTTT. It yields the protein CASSQPWRTRGTEAFF. The chain carries TRBV4-1 and TRBJ1-1; D perhaps matches TRBD1 (5 bases). CDR1 and CDR2 (germline): MGHRA, YSYEKL. V shed 3 bases and J shed 4 bases, with 18 bases lying between them. The CDR3 extends over 16 amino acids.